The entry below gives a single T cell receptor beta chain sequence along with its context. The unexposed donors gave CD4+ T cells in 2011-2018, prior to COVID-19. Naive and memory CD4+ T cells were separated from cryopreserved PBMCs. This sample was taken from a study of CD4 T cells in relation to SARS-CoV-2 and coronaviruses. The overall study: The restricting HLA molecule for shared crossreactive spike epitopes was mapped.

TCRdb's copy holds only in-frame clones and misses some; the assay was immunoSEQ multiplex PCR. Among some 65,000 clones, 80% to 90% were seen once, and the ten largest hold 1.6%. CDR1 LGHDT and CDR2 YNNKEL come from the germline V gene (reference sequence). This CDR3 is built from 13 residues. With 6 bases removed from V and 5 bases from J, the gap between germline ends came to 13 bases. This chain links TRBV3-1 (or the pseudogene TRBV3-2) with TRBJ2-5; tentatively, D is TRBD1 or TRBD2 (6 bases each). The TCR sequence derives from a human donor in good health. The sample was memory CD4+ T cells from PBMCs. The CDR3 region has the DNA TGTGCCAGCAGTGAGGGGGGCCGGGAGACCCAGTACTTC. Translation gives CASSEGGRETQYF.